This TCR beta chain comes out of a study of cytomegalovirus exposure and HLA in healthy donors. This clone was seen once. The CDR3 spans 15 residues. V lost 6 bases and J lost 3, with 14 bases in between. CDR1 is SGHNT and CDR2 is YENEEA in the germline V gene. The PCR had 60 Vbeta and 13 Jbeta primers. Assay: immunoSEQ multiplex PCR; the TCRdb copy retains only in-frame clones and omits some. The top ten clones hold under 2% of a sample with some 180,000 clones, roughly 79% of them seen once. V usage is TRBV11-3 and J usage is TRBJ2-2; possible D gene TRBD2, 5 bases. This receptor was taken from a young man in good health and CMV-seronegative. Sequenced sample: PBMCs. In DNA form, the CDR3 reads TGTGCCAGCAGTACCTCCGGGGAACACACCGGGGAGCTGTTTTTT. It yields the protein CASSTSGEHTGELFF. The variable domain in full, completed from reference TRBV11-3 and TRBJ2-2, reads EAGVVQSPRYKIIEKKQPVAFWCNPISGHNTLYWYLQNLGQGPELLIRYENEEAVDDSQLPKDRFSAERLKGVDSTLKIQPAELGDSAVYLCASSTSGEHTGELFFGEGSRLTVL.